A selection of T cell receptor beta chains follows, all from one sample in a study of beta chain features in type 1 diabetes. Using immunoSEQ multiplex PCR, the repertoire was profiled, and TCRdb retains in-frame clones only, with some absent. The repertoire holds 640,000 or so clones, roughly 13% seen once, with 0.022% in the top ten. What was sequenced was naive CD4+ T cells from blood. Receptors originate from a man aged 18 to 29 with type 1 diabetes. The CDR3 runs from the conserved cysteine through the conserved F or W. The order of the fields is CDR3 protein, CDR3 DNA, D gene, J gene, V gene, clone size. D genes are given only for firm matches. A clone size is listed for some rows: how often the clone was seen (once, few, many), or a class if it is expanded.

CDR3: CASLEEVLSNAEAFF; DNA: TGTGCCAGCCTTGAGGAGGTACTTAGTAACGCTGAAGCTTTCTTT; D: .; J: TRBJ1-1; V: TRBV2; size: few
CDR3: CASSVGQGTNQPQHF; DNA: TGTGCCAGCAGTGTGGGACAGGGAACCAATCAGCCCCAGCATTTT; D: TRBD1; J: TRBJ1-5; V: TRBV2; size: few
CDR3: CASSMLNTQYF; DNA: TGTGCCAGCAGTATGCTGAATACGCAGTATTTT; D: .; J: TRBJ2-3; V: TRBV6-6; size: .
CDR3: CSVKTGSSTDTQYF; DNA: TGCAGCGTGAAGACCGGGTCTAGCACAGATACGCAGTATTTT; D: .; J: TRBJ2-3; V: TRBV29-1; size: few
CDR3: CASQREVAGGEQFF; DNA: TGTGCCAGCCAAAGAGAAGTAGCGGGGGGCGAGCAGTTCTTC; D: TRBD2; J: TRBJ2-1; V: TRBV9; size: .
CDR3: CASSEPRGPLTGNQPQHF; DNA: TGTGCCAGCAGTGAGCCCAGGGGCCCCCTTACCGGCAATCAGCCCCAGCATTTT; D: .; J: TRBJ1-5; V: TRBV6-1; size: few
CDR3: CASSPDSYSPLHF; DNA: TGCGCCAGCAGCCCCGACAGCTATTCACCCCTCCACTTT; D: .; J: TRBJ1-6; V: TRBV5-1; size: .
CDR3: CASSPPGPTEAFF; DNA: TGTGCCAGCTCACCACCAGGTCCCACTGAAGCTTTCTTT; D: .; J: TRBJ1-1; V: TRBV18; size: few
CDR3: CASSLDDRFSNTEAFF; DNA: TGTGCCAGCAGCTTAGACGACAGGTTCTCGAACACTGAAGCTTTCTTT; D: .; J: TRBJ1-1; V: TRBV7-9; size: few
CDR3: CASSVTGAATEAFF; DNA: TGTGCCAGCAGCGTCACAGGAGCGGCCACTGAAGCTTTCTTT; D: .; J: TRBJ1-1; V: TRBV6-5; size: .
CDR3: CSVRRSLTGEEQYF; DNA: TGCAGCGTCAGAAGGTCTCTAACCGGGGAGGAGCAGTACTTC; D: .; J: TRBJ2-5; V: TRBV29-1; size: .
CDR3: CASSEFGRNYGYTF; DNA: TGTGCCAGCAGTGAATTCGGCAGAAACTATGGCTACACCTTC; D: .; J: TRBJ1-2; V: TRBV25-1; size: few
CDR3: CSGGQGVDNEQFF; DNA: TGCAGCGGCGGACAGGGTGTCGACAATGAGCAGTTCTTC; D: TRBD1; J: TRBJ2-1; V: TRBV29-1; size: .